This TCR beta chain was profiled in a study of OX40 agonist ivuxolimab in advanced cancers. Method: immunoSEQ multiplex PCR; TCRdb's copy keeps in-frame clones and lacks some. The sample carries 60,000 to 70,000 clones, 70% to 90% recorded once. Germline values: CDR1 MNHNY, CDR2 SVGAGI (reference sequence). CDR3 length equals 13 residues. V lost 7 bases to trimming and J lost 1 base, with 10 bases between them. This clone occurred once. This specimen was CD4+ or CD8+ T cells sorted from blood, taken in a trial of the OX40 agonist ivuxolimab. The chain links TRBV6-6 to TRBJ1-1; the D is unclear. This clonotype originated in an adult with an advanced solid tumor such as melanoma, head and neck, liver or kidney cancer. This CDR3 reads CASTNAGNTEAFF. CDR3 DNA sequence: TGTGCCAGCACTAACGCGGGGAACACTGAAGCTTTCTTT.